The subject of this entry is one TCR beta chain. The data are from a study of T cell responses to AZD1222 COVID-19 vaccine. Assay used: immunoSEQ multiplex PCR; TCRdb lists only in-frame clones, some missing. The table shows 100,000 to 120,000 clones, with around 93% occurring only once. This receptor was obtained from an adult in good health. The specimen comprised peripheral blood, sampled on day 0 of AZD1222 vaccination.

This CDR3 reads CASSRTINSPLHF. CDR3 coding DNA: TGTGCCAGCAGTAGGACGATCAATTCACCCCTCCACTTT. The chain links TRBV6-5 to TRBJ1-6; D is unresolved. Germline V gene lookup returns CDR1 MNHEY and CDR2 SVGAGI. The CDR3 sequence is 13 residues long. The germline V and J ends were trimmed by 5 bases and 7 bases, with 9 bases remaining between them.